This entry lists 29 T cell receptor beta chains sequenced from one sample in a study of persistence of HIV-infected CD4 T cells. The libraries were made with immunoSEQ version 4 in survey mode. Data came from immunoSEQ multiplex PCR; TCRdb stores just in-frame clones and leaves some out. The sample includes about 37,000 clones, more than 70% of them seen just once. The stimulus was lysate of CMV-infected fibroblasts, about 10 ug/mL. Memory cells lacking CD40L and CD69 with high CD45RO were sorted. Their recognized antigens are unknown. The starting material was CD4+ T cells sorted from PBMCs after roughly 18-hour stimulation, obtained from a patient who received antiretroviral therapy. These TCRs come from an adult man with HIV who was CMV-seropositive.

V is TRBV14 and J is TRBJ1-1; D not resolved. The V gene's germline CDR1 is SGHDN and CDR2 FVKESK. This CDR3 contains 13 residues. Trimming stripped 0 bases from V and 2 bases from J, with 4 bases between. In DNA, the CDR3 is TGTGCCAGCAGCCAAGAAGCTAACACTGAAGCTTTCTTT. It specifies CASSQEANTEAFF.

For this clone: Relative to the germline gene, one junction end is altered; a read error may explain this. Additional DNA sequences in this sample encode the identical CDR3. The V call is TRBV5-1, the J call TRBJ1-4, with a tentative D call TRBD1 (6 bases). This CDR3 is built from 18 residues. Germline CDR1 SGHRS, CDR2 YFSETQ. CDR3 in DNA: TGCGCTAGCAGCTCTTCGCCCCCCGGACAGTCGAGACATGAAAAACTGTTTTTT. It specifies CASSSSPPGQSRHEKLFF.

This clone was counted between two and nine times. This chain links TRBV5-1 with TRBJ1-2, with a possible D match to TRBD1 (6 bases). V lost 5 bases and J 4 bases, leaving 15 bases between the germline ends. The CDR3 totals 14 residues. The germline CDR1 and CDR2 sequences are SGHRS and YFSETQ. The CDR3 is CASRSHRESYGYTF. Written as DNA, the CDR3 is TGCGCCAGCAGGTCCCACAGGGAAAGCTATGGCTACACCTTC.

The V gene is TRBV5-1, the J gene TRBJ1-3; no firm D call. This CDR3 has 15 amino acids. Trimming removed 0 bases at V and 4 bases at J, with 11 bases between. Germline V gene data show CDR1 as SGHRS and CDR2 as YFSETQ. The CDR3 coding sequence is TGCGCCAGCAGCTTGGGGACTGCTCAGGGAAACACCATATATTTT. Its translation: CASSLGTAQGNTIYF. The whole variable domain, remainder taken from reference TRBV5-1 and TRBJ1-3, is KAGVTQTPRYLIKTRGQQVTLSCSPISGHRSVSWYQQTPGQGLQFLFEYFSETQRNKGNFPGRFSGRQFSNSRSEMNVSTLELGDSALYLCASSLGTAQGNTIYFGEGSWLTVV.

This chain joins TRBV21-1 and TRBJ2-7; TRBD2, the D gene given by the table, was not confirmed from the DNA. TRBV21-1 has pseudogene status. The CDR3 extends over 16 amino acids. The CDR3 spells CASSKDPGGRSYEQYF. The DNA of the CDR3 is TGTGCCAGCAGCAAAGATCCGGGGGGAAGGTCCTACGAGCAGTACTTC.

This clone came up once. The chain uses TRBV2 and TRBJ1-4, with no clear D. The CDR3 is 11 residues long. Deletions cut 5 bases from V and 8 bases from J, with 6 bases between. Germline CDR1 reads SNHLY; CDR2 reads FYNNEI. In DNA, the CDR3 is TGTGCCAGCAGTTTAAAGGAAAAACTGTTTTTT. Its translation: CASSLKEKLFF.

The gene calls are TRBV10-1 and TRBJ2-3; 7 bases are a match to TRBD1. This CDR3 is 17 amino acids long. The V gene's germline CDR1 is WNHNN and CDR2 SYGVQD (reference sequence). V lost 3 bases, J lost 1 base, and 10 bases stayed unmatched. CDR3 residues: CASSELPRTGRTDTQYF. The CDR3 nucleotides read TGCGCCAGCAGTGAACTCCCCAGGACAGGCCGCACAGATACGCAGTATTTT.

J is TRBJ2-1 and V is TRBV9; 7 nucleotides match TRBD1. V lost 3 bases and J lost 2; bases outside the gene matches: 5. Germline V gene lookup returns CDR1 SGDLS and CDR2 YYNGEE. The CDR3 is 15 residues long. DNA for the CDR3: TGTGCCAGCAGCGCCCTAGGGGGCACCTACAATGAGCAGTTCTTC. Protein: CASSALGGTYNEQFF.

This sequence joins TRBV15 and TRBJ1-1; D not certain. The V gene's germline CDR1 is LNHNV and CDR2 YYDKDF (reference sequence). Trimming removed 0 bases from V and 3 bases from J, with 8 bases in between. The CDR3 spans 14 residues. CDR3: CATSRDTGYTEAFF. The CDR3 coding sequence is TGTGCCACCAGCAGAGATACGGGTTACACTGAAGCTTTCTTT.

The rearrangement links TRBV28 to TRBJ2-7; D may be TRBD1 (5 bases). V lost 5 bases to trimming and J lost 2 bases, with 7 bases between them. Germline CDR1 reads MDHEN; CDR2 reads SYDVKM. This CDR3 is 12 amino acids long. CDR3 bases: TGTGCCAGCAGTATGACAGCCTACGAGCAGTACTTC. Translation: CASSMTAYEQYF.

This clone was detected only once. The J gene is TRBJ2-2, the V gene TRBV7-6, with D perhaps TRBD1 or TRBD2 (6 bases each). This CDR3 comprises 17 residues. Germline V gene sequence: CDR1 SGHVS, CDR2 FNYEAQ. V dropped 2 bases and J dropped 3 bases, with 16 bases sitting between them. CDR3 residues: CASSLRGTGRYTGELFF. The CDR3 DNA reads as TGTGCCAGCAGCTTAAGAGGCACAGGGAGGTACACCGGGGAGCTGTTTTTT. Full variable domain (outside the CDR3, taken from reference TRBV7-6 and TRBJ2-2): GAGVSQSPRYKVTKRGQDVALRCDPISGHVSLYWYRQALGQGPEFLTYFNYEAQQDKSGLPNDRFSAERPEGSISTLTIQRTEQRDSAMYRCASSLRGTGRYTGELFFGEGSRLTVL.

CDR3 in DNA: TGTGCCAGCAGCTTGGGGGCGGCGGGGGGTAAGAATGAGCAGTTCTTC. This codes for CASSLGAAGGKNEQFF. The V and J genes are TRBV5-4 and TRBJ2-1, with 8 bases that match TRBD2. The CDR3 has 16 residues. After removal of 0 bases from V and 7 bases from J, the junction contained 9 bases not matched to a gene. Germline lookup yields CDR1 SGHNT and CDR2 YYREEE (reference sequence).

CDR3 in DNA: TGTGCCAGCTCGCGACAGGGGGCAGAAAAACTGTTTTTT. As protein: CASSRQGAEKLFF. The chain combines TRBV18 with TRBJ1-4, with 10 bases that match TRBD1. Per germline, CDR1 KGHSH and CDR2 LQKENI. The CDR3 spans 13 residues. V lost 6 bases and J lost 8; bases outside the gene matches: 3.

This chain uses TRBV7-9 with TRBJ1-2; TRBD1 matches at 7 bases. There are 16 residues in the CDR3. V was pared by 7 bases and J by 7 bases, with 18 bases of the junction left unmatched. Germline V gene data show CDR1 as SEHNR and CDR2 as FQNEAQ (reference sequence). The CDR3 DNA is TGTGCCAGCACCCCCACACAGGGGTTTTCTCGGGGTGGCTACACCTTC. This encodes CASTPTQGFSRGGYTF. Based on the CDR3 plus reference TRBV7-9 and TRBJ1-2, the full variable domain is DTGVSQNPRHKITKRGQNVTFRCDPISEHNRLYWYRQTLGQGPEFLTYFQNEAQLEKSRLLSDRFSAERPKGSFSTLEIQRTEQGDSAMYLCASTPTQGFSRGGYTFGSGTRLTVV.

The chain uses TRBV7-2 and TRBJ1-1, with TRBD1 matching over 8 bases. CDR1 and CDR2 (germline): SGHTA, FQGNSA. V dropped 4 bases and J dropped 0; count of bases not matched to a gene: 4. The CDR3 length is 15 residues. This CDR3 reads CASSSQGVMNTEAFF. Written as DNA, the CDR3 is TGTGCCAGCAGCTCACAGGGGGTAATGAACACTGAAGCTTTCTTT.

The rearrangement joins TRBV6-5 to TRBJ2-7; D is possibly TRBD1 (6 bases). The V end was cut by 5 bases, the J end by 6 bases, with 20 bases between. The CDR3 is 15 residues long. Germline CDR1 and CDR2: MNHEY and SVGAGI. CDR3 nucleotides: TGTGCCAGCAGTCAACCCAGCCCGACAGGACGCGAGCAGTACTTC. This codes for CASSQPSPTGREQYF.

This CDR3 reads CASSSPAPIRHKNTGELFF. In nucleotides, the CDR3 is TGTGCCAGCAGTTCGCCCGCCCCCATTCGTCATAAGAACACCGGGGAGCTGTTTTTT. V usage is TRBV28 and J usage is TRBJ2-2; no clear D. The V gene lost 4 bases and the J gene lost 1 base, with 22 bases spanning the gap. The CDR3 loop spans 19 amino acids. Germline lookup yields CDR1 MDHEN and CDR2 SYDVKM.

The CDR3 bases are TGTGCCAGCAGTGAGTGGACGCCCAGGGACACTGAAGCTTTCTTT. Its translation is CASSEWTPRDTEAFF. The rearrangement links TRBV2 to TRBJ1-1; D may be TRBD1 (5 bases). The germline gives CDR1 SNHLY, CDR2 FYNNEI. The CDR3 runs to 15 residues. V dropped 3 bases and J dropped 3 bases, with 14 bases sitting between them.

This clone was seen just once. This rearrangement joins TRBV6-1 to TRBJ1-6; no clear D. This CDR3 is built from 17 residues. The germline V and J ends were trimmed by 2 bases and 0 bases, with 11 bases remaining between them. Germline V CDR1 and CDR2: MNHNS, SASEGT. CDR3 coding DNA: TGTGCCAGCAGTGAAATGGGGAAGAACTCCTATAATTCACCCCTCCACTTT. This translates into CASSEMGKNSYNSPLHF.

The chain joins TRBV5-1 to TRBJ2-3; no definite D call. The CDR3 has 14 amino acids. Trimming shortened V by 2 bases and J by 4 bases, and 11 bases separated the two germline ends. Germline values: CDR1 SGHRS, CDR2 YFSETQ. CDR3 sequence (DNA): TGCGCCAGCAGCTTAATAGGGTGGGCAGATACGCAGTATTTT. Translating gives CASSLIGWADTQYF.

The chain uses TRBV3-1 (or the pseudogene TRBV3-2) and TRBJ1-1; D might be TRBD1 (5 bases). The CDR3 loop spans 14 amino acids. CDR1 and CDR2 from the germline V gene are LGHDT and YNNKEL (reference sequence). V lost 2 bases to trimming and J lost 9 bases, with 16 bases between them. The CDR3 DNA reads TGTGCCAGCAGCCAAAACGCGTTATGGGGGAAAGCTTTCTTT. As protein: CASSQNALWGKAFF.

DNA of the CDR3: TGTGCCAGCAGTTTTAAGGGGCCCTTCTATGGCTACACCTTC. It specifies CASSFKGPFYGYTF. This sequence joins TRBV28 and TRBJ1-2; D is perhaps TRBD1 (5 bases). Trimming pared 3 bases from V and 4 bases from J, leaving 12 bases between. The CDR3 runs 14 residues. Germline values: CDR1 MDHEN, CDR2 SYDVKM.

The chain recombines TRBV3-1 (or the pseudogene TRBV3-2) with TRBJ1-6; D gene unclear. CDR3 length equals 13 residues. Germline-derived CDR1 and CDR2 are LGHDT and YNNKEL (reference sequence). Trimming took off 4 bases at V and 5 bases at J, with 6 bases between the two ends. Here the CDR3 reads CASSLRDNSPLHF. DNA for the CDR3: TGTGCCAGCAGCCTCCGGGATAATTCACCCCTCCACTTT.

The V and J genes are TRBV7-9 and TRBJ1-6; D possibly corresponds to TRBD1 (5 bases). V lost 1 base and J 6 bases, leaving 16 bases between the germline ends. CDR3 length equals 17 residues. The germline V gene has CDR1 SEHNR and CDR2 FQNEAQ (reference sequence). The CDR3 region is CASSLGSGGEGNSPLHF. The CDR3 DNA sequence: TGTGCCAGCAGCTTAGGATCGGGAGGGGAAGGTAATTCACCCCTCCACTTT.

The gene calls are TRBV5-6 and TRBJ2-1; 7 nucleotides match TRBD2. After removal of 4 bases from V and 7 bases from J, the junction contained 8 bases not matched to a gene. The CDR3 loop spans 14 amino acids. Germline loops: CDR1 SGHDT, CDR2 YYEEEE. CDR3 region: CASSPDRGGNEQFF. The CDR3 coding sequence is TGTGCCAGCAGCCCCGATAGGGGAGGGAATGAGCAGTTCTTC.

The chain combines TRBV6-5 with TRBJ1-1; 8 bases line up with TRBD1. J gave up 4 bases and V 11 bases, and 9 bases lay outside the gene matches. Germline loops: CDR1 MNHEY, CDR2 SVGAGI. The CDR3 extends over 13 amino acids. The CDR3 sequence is CAALGQGSTEAFF. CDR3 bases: TGTGCCGCACTCGGACAGGGCAGCACTGAAGCTTTCTTT.

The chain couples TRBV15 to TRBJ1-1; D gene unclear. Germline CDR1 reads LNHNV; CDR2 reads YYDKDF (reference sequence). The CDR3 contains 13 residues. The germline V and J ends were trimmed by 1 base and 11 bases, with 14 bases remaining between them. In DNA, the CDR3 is TGTGCCACCAGCAGAGCTCGATTCCTGGGGGCTTTCTTT. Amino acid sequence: CATSRARFLGAFF.

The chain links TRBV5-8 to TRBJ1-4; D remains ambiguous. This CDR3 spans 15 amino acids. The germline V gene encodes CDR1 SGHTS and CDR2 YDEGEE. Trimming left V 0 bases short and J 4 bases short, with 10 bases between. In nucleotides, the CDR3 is TGTGCCAGCAGCTTGGGTCGTGGAGTTAATGAAAAACTGTTTTTT. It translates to CASSLGRGVNEKLFF.

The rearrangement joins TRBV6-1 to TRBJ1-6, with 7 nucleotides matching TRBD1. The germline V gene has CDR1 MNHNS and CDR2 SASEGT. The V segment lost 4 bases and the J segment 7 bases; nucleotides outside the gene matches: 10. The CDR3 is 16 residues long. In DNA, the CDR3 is TGTGCCAGCAGTGCCAGACAGGGCCGTGGGAATTCACCCCTCCACTTT. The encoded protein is CASSARQGRGNSPLHF.